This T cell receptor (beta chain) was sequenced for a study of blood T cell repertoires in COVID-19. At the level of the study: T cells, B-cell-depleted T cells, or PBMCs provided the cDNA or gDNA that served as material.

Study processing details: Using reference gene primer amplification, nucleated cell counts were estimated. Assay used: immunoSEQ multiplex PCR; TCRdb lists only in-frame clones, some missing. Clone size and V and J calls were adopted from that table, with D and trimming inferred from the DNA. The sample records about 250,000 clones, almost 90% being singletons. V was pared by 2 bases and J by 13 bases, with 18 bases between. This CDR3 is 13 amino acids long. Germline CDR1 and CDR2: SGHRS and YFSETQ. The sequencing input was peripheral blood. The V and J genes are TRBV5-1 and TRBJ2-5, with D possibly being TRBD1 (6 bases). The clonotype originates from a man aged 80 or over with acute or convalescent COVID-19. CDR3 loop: CASSLSQGPIGYF. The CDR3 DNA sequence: TGCGCCAGCAGCTTAAGTCAGGGGCCGATCGGGTACTTC.